This TCR beta chain was captured by sequencing in a study of CD8 T cells in Susac syndrome (dated by TCRdb to about 2019). Context from the whole study: Among the sequenced Susac syndrome patients, over five had clinically active disease and about eight were in clinical remission. At blood withdrawal, Susac syndrome patients were either therapy-naive, taking corticosteroids (in some cases with IVIg as well), or taking IVIg alone. Whether CD8+ T cell activation and differentiation in Susac syndrome was antigen driven was tested using repertoire sequencing. CD8+ T cell repertoire clonality was compared between over 9 healthy donors, approximately 14 Susac syndrome patients and approximately 15 multiple sclerosis patients. The paper as a whole reports these results and caveats: The study acknowledged that relatively few individuals were included in the TCR sequencing and HLA analysis. Clonal expansion was observed in Susac syndrome CD8+ repertoires, with the highest expansion in CD8+ TEMRA cells and greater expansion in clinically active than in remitting patients. Sixteen and five Susac-specific public clones were found in the total CD8+ and CD8+ TEMRA repertoires, respectively.

Peripheral blood CD8+ and CD4+ T cells from healthy donors, Susac syndrome patients and multiple sclerosis patients were profiled using high-throughput TCR beta sequencing. The Susac syndrome patients fulfilled recently defined diagnostic criteria for either definite or probable disease. Bulk CD8+ and CD4+ T cells were purified by magnetic negative isolation, while CD8+ TEMRA cells were enriched using FACS. Blood was drawn into EDTA tubes, processed within 24 hours, and PBMCs were isolated by density gradient centrifugation. PBMCs intended for TCR sequencing were cryopreserved in liquid nitrogen and were subsequently thawed in a 37 degrees C water bath. A purity of at least 90% was achieved for sorted or isolated CD4+, CD8+ and CD8+ TEMRA cells. Comment on this clonotype: Its binding antigen is unknown. No quality values exist for individual bases; no much larger clone is one base distant.

RNA was extracted using the RNeasy kit, and about 0.45 to 1 ug of the RNA was reverse transcribed with random hexamers. The immunoSEQ multiplex PCR assay, which covers 54 Vbeta and 13 Jbeta segments, was used to amplify TCR beta CDR3 regions. To correct PCR amplification bias, a synthetic template baseline was used for both primer optimization and computational correction. As for the authors' bioinformatics: Reads were annotated to V, D and J genes per IMGT and analyzed with immunoSEQ Analyzer, keeping only productive sequences. To calculate clonality, Shannon entropy was normalized by log2 of the number of productive unique sequences and then subtracted from one. Public and private clones were assessed among the 100 most prevalent clones of each patient and control. Susac-specific clones were defined as absent from healthy and MS cohorts, 850 to 1,300 published viral clones and other ImmuneACCESS disease sequences. Through fastp at Q25 and MiXCR, TCRdb rebuilt clones from the public reads, retaining in-frame beta chains. Identical CDR3 proteins give one entry, which carries the most common genes and DNA. V and J calls and clone size were set by TCRdb, not the authors. The sample data list under 90,000 distinct CDR3 sequences, and roughly 94% of these were observed just once. 0.45% to 0.5% of the sample is taken by the ten largest.

The TCR was taken from a human donor with Susac syndrome. What was sequenced was CD8+ T cells from PBMCs.

The CDR3 is CASSWTPNSYNEQFF. The DNA is as follows: TGTGCCAGCAGTTGGACCCCCAACTCCTACAATGAGCAGTTCTTC. The rearranged segments are TRBV6-5 and TRBJ2-1, with the D gene not clear enough to name. Inclusive of the bounding cysteine and phenylalanine, the CDR3 is 15 residues long. The sequence is cut down to CDR3 DNA, 45 bases in frame from base 1. V loses 4 bases, J loses 0 bases, and the germline ends lie 10 bases apart. CDR1 and CDR2 were assigned from the germline V gene as MNHEY and SVGAGI.